This T cell receptor (beta chain) was recorded in a study of T cell responses to AZD1222 COVID-19 vaccine. Findings and limits, study-wide: Clonal diversity may have been underestimated, and the donors were mostly white British, with more females than males. Repertoires were sampled only after the peak T cell response.

Clones were sequenced by immunoSEQ multiplex PCR, and TCRdb holds only the in-frame ones, with some missing. Among about 90,000 clones listed, over 75% were seen once. With respect to this clone: Antigen specificity is unknown.

This CDR3 is built from 13 residues. The V and J ends lost 4 bases and 1 base respectively, with 6 bases between them. V gene TRBV12-3 or TRBV12-4 combines with J gene TRBJ2-3; D not certain. The material sequenced was peripheral blood, taken 28 days after the second AZD1222 dose. The receptor comes from an adult who received the AZD1222 COVID-19 vaccine. In DNA form, the CDR3 reads TGTGCCAGCAGTTCACGGGGCACAGATACGCAGTATTTT. Its translation: CASSSRGTDTQYF.